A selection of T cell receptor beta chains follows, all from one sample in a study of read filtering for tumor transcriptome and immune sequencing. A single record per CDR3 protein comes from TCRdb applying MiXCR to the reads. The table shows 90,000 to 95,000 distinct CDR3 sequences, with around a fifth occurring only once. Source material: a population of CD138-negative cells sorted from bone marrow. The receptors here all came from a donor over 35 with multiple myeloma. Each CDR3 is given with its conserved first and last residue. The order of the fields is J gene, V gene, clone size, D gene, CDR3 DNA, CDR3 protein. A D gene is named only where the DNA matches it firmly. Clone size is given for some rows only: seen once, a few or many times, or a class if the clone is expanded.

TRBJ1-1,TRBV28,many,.,TGTGCCAGCAGTCGTAACAGGGCGCTGAACACTGAAGCTTTCTTT,CASSRNRALNTEAFF
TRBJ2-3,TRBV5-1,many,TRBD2,TGCGCCAGCAGTTTGACACTAGCGGATACCACAGATACGCAGTATTTT,CASSLTLADTTDTQYF
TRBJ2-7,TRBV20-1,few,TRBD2,TGCAGTGCTACTGAGGGACTAGCGTTCGGGCAGTACTTC,CSATEGLAFGQYF
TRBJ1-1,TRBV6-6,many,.,TGTGCCAGCGGGCTGGGGGGCCTGGACACTGAAGCTTTCTTT,CASGLGGLDTEAFF
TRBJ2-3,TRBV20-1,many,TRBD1,TGCAGTGCTAGAGATCGGACAGGGTGGACAGATACGCAGTATTTT,CSARDRTGWTDTQYF
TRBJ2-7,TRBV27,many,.,TGTGCCAGCAGTACCGGGCCTCGAAGCTCCTACGAGCAGTACTTC,CASSTGPRSSYEQYF
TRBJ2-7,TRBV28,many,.,TGTGCCAGCAGCCCCCCCTGGAAGAACGAGCAGTACTTC,CASSPPWKNEQYF
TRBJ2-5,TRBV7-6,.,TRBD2,TGTGCCAGCAGCTTAAGGTCGCGGGGGTCGGAGACCCAGTACTTC,CASSLRSRGSETQYF
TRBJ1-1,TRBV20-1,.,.,TGCAGTGCTAGAGACAGGATGAACACTGAAGCTTTCTTT,CSARDRMNTEAFF
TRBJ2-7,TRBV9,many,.,TGTGCCAGCAGCGTAGCTTTTGCGGCCGAGCAGTACTTC,CASSVAFAAEQYF
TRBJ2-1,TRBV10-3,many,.,TGTGCCACCAGGGGCCCGGAACCTGAGCAGTTCTTC,CATRGPEPEQFF
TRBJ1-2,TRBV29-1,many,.,TGCAGCGTTGAAGATATTGACTACTATGGCTACACCTTC,CSVEDIDYYGYTF
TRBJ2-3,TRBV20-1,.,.,TGCAGTGCCCTTGTTAGCGGTCTCACAGATACGCAGTATTTT,CSALVSGLTDTQYF
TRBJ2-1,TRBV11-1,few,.,TGTGCCAGCAGCTGGGCGACAGGAAATGAGCAGTTCTTC,CASSWATGNEQFF
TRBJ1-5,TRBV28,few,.,TGTGCCAGCAGTTTAAAGGGAGGGAGCAATCAGCCCCAGCATTTT,CASSLKGGSNQPQHF
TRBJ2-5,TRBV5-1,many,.,TGCGCCAGCAGCCCCAACAGGGTCGGGGAGACCCAGTACTTC,CASSPNRVGETQYF
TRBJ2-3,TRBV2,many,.,TGTGCCAGCAACCGGGACAACACAGATACGCAGTATTTT,CASNRDNTDTQYF
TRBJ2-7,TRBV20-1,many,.,TGCAGTGCTAGTCGAGCAGGGTCCTACGAGCAGTACTTC,CSASRAGSYEQYF
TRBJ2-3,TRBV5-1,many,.,TGCGCCAGCAGCTTGCAAAGAGAAGATACGCAGTATTTT,CASSLQREDTQYF
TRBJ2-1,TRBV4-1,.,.,TGCGCCAGCAGCCAAGTTACAGGGTCGGCCTACAATGAGCAGTTCTTC,CASSQVTGSAYNEQFF
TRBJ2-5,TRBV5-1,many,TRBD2,TGCGCCAGCAGCCTAGGGACTAGCGGCCAAGAGACCCAGTACTTC,CASSLGTSGQETQYF
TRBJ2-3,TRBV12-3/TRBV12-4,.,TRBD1,TGTGCCAGCAGGCCCGACAGGGGGCTGGCAAAAAAGTATTTT,CASRPDRGLAKKYF
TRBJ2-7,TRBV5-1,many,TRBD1,TGCGCCAGCGGCCTGACAGGGACATACGAGCAGTACTTC,CASGLTGTYEQYF
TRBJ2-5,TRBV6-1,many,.,TGTGCCAGCAGAGGCCCGGGGTACAAGACCCAGTACTTC,CASRGPGYKTQYF
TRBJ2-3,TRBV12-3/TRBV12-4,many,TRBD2,TGTGCCAGCAGTCTCAGCGGGGGGGCCGGCACAGATACGCAGTATTTT,CASSLSGGAGTDTQYF
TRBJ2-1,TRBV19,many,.,TGTGCCAGTAGAGGCCCCTACAATGAGCAGTTCTTC,CASRGPYNEQFF
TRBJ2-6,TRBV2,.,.,TGTGCCAGCAGTCGGACATTATCTGGGGCCAACGTCCTGACTTTC,CASSRTLSGANVLTF
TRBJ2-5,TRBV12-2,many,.,TGTGCAAGTCGCTTCCCCACGAAGGTAAAGGAGACCCAGTACTTC,CASRFPTKVKETQYF
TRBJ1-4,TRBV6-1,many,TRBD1,TGTGCCAGCTGTGGACAGGGAAGTATCGGTGAAAAACTGTTTTTT,CASCGQGSIGEKLFF
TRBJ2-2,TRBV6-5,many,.,TGTGCCAGCAGGTTGTTTCTTGGGGAGCTGTTTTTT,CASRLFLGELFF
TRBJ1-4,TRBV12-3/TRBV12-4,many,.,TGTGCCAGCAGTTTAACCTGGGGTGAAAAACTGTTTTTT,CASSLTWGEKLFF
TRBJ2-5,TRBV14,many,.,TGTGCCAGCAGCCTGAACTCGAGGAGAGAGACCCAGTACTTC,CASSLNSRRETQYF
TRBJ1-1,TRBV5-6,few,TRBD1,TGTGCCAGCAGCGAGACAGGGGCCGGGAACACTGAAGCTTTCTTT,CASSETGAGNTEAFF
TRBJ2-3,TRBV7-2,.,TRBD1,TGTGCCAGCAGTTTTCAGGGGGACCAGCCCCAGTATTTT,CASSFQGDQPQYF
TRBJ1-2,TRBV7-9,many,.,TGTGCCGGGCAGGAAGAGAACTATGGCTACACCTTC,CAGQEENYGYTF
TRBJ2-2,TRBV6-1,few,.,TGTGCCAGCAGGGAACAGGGGAACACCGGGGAGCTGTTTTTT,CASREQGNTGELFF
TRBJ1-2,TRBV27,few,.,TGTGCCAGCAGCACAGGCGGCTATGGCTACACCTTC,CASSTGGYGYTF
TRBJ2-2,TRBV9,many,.,TGTGCCAGCAGCGTAGCGGGACTCACCGGGGAGCTGTTTTTT,CASSVAGLTGELFF
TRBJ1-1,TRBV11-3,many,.,TGTGCCAGCAGCTCCTGGGACGGGACGGCTTTCTTT,CASSSWDGTAFF
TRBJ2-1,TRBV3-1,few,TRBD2,TGTGCCAGCAGCCAAGACTGGGGGACTAGCGGGGTCTACAATGAGCAGTGCTTC,CASSQDWGTSGVYNEQCF
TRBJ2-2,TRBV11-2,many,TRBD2,TGTGCCAGCAGCTTACCCCTAGCGGGTACGAACACCGGGGAGCTGTTTTTT,CASSLPLAGTNTGELFF
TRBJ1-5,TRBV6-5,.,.,TGTGCCAGCAGCCCTCTTCCGGGGGTCTATAGCAATCAGCCCCAGCATTTT,CASSPLPGVYSNQPQHF
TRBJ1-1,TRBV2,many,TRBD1,TGTGCCAGCAGTGGACAGGGAAGGGGCGAAGCTTTCTTT,CASSGQGRGEAFF
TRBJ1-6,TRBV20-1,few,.,TGCAGTGCTAGCGCAGGGGAAAATTCACCCCTCCACTTT,CSASAGENSPLHF